This T cell receptor (beta chain) appears in the sequencing data of a study of T cell responses to AZD1222 COVID-19 vaccine. The germline V gene encodes CDR1 MDHEN and CDR2 SYDVKM. The CDR3 contains 12 residues. Trimming removed 11 bases from V and 3 bases from J, with 12 bases in between. Overall study results and limits: Recipients of two AZD1222 doses showed rising Spike-specific TCR breadth and depth. Across spike, vaccine-associated CD4 TCRs were found, dominant at 160-218 and 743-854. Targeting of unmutated variant regions was reportedly seen in nearly half of spike-specific TCRs.

Measured with immunoSEQ multiplex PCR; TCRdb has only the in-frame clones, and not every one. The table records some 85,000 clones, roughly 87% of them present only once. A remark on this clone: Its antigen is undetermined.

J is TRBJ2-3 and V is TRBV28, with D possibly being TRBD1 (6 bases). The TCR sequence derives from an adult in good health. The specimen comprised peripheral blood, sampled on day 0 of AZD1222 vaccination. DNA for the CDR3: TGTGCCTGGTCAGGGGAAACAGATACGCAGTATTTT. It codes for CAWSGETDTQYF.